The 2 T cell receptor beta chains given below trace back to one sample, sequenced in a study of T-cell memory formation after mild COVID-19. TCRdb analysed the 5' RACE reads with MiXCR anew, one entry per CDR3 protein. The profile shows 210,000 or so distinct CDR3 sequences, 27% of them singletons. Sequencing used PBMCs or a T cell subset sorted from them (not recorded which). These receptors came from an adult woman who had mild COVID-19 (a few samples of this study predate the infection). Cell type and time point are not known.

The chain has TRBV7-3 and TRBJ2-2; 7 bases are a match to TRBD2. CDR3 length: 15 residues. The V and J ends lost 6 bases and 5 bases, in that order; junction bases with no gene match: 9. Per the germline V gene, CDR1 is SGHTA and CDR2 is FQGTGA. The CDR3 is CASRAGRADTGELFF. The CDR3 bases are TGTGCCAGCAGAGCAGGGAGGGCCGATACCGGGGAGCTGTTTTTT.

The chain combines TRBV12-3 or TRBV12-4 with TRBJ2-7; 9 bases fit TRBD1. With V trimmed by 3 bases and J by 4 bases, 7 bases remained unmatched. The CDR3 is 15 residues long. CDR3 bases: TGTGCCAGCAGTTTCGGGACAGGGACGGTATACGAGCAGTACTTC. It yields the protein CASSFGTGTVYEQYF.